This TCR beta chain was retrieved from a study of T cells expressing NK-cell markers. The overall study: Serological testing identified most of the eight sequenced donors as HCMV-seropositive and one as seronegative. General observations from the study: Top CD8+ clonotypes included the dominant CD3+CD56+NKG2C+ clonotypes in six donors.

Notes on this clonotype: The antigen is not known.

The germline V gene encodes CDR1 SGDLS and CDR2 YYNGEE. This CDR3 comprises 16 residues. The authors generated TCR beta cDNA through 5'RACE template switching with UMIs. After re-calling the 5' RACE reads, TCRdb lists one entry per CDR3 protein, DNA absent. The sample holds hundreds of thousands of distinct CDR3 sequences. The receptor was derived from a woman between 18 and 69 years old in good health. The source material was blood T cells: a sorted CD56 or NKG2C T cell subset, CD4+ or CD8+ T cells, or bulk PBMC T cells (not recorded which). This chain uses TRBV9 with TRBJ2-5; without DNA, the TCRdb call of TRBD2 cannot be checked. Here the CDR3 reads CASSLQSGFGQETQYF.